Below, 9 T cell receptor beta chains from the same sample are listed, as sequenced in a study of cytomegalovirus exposure and HLA in healthy donors. Here immunoSEQ multiplex PCR was the method, and the copy in TCRdb shows in-frame clones only, minus some. Altogether some 80,000 clones are present, roughly 96% being singletons, with the ten largest covering 1.3%. The sample consisted of PBMCs. These receptor sequences come from a woman younger than 30 in good health and CMV-seronegative.

This chain connects TRBV19 to TRBJ1-1; 7 nucleotides align to TRBD1. The CDR3 runs 15 residues. The J segment lost 1 base and the V segment lost 6 bases, leaving 8 bases of the junction unmatched. The germline V gene encodes CDR1 LNHDA and CDR2 SQIVND (reference sequence). In DNA form, the CDR3 reads TGTGCCAGTAGACGGGGGACAGCGCAGAACACTGAAGCTTTCTTT. Translated, it gives CASRRGTAQNTEAFF. The variable domain in full, with the rest retrieved from reference TRBV19 and TRBJ1-1, is DGGITQSPKYLFRKEGQNVTLSCEQNLNHDAMYWYRQDPGQGLRLIYYSQIVNDFQKGDIAEGYSVSREKKESFPLTVTSAQKNPTAFYLCASRRGTAQNTEAFFGQGTRLTVV.

The V and J genes are TRBV27 and TRBJ2-7; D is possibly TRBD2 (6 bases). The V end lost 3 bases, the J end lost 4 bases, and 13 bases lay between the germline ends. Germline V gene lookup returns CDR1 MNHEY and CDR2 SMNVEV (reference sequence). The CDR3 runs to 14 residues. The CDR3 region is CASSLLPGTYEQYF. The CDR3 DNA sequence: TGTGCCAGCAGTTTGCTACCGGGGACTTACGAGCAGTACTTC.

This chain uses TRBV19 with TRBJ1-5, with 7 bases that match TRBD1. The CDR3 has 11 residues. V shed 3 bases and J 13 bases; nucleotides not matched to a gene: 3. From germline, CDR1 is LNHDA and CDR2 SQIVND (reference sequence). CDR3 loop: CASSIPTGQHF. Written as DNA, the CDR3 is TGTGCCAGTAGTATCCCGACAGGGCAGCATTTT.

The rearrangement uses TRBV5-4 and TRBJ1-1; D is uncertain. This CDR3 is built from 12 residues. With 5 bases removed from V and 1 base from J, the gap between germline ends came to 6 bases. CDR1 SGHNT and CDR2 YYREEE come from the germline V gene (reference sequence). The DNA of the CDR3 is TGTGCCAGCAGTCCAGGGAACACTGAAGCTTTCTTT. Translation gives CASSPGNTEAFF.

The V and J genes are TRBV4-1 and TRBJ2-7; 15 bases match TRBD2. CDR1 is MGHRA and CDR2 is YSYEKL in the germline V gene. This CDR3 contains 16 residues. Trimming cost V 4 bases and J 4 bases; bases outside gene matches: 5. This chain's CDR3 is CASSPPGLAGGYEQYF. The DNA of the CDR3 is TGCGCCAGCAGCCCTCCGGGACTAGCGGGGGGATACGAGCAGTACTTC.

The gene calls are TRBV10-3 and TRBJ2-1; 11 nucleotides line up with TRBD2. With 3 bases clipped from V and 16 bases from J, the junction kept 14 bases outside the gene matches. The CDR3 length is 15 residues. CDR1 is ENHRY, CDR2 SYGVKD, per germline. CDR3 nucleotide sequence: TGTGCCATCAGTGATGCCCCTGGACTAGCGGGTCTCCTATTCTTC. Translating it yields CAISDAPGLAGLLFF.

This clone has just one count. The rearrangement joins TRBV25-1 to TRBJ2-7, with D possibly TRBD2 on 6 matching bases. The CDR3 extends over 14 amino acids. With 3 bases removed from V and 4 bases from J, the gap between germline ends came to 13 bases. Per germline, CDR1 MGHDK and CDR2 SYGVNS. The chain's CDR3 is CASSDRLGPYEQYF. CDR3 sequence (DNA): TGTGCCAGCAGTGATAGACTAGGCCCTTACGAGCAGTACTTC.

This chain joins TRBV4-1 and TRBJ2-3; D possibly corresponds to TRBD2 (6 bases). Germline values: CDR1 MGHRA, CDR2 YSYEKL. This CDR3 spans 15 amino acids. V was shortened by 4 bases and J by 1 base, with 12 bases between the two germline ends. The CDR3 sequence: CASSRLGLRTDTQYF. The CDR3 region has the DNA TGCGCCAGCAGCCGCCTGGGACTCCGCACAGATACGCAGTATTTT.

The chain links TRBV19 to TRBJ2-3; 8 bases are shared with TRBD2. The CDR3 sequence is 14 residues long. With 5 bases clipped from V and 2 bases from J, the junction kept 3 bases outside the gene matches. In germline, CDR1 is LNHDA, CDR2 SQIVND (reference sequence). The CDR3 DNA reads as TGTGCCAGTAGTGTGACTAGCGACACAGATACGCAGTATTTT. This gives the protein CASSVTSDTDTQYF.